This T cell receptor beta chain was identified in a study of beta chain features in type 1 diabetes. Study overall: Sorted cells numbering roughly 98,000,000 were examined across all samples. Findings and limits, study-wide: Reduced insertions and increased deletions marked VDJ junctions in type 1 diabetes patients.

Expressed TCRB transcripts were sequenced, since all the RNA that had been isolated was reverse transcribed. Regulatory, naive and central memory T cell samples averaged roughly 4 million reads. Here immunoSEQ multiplex PCR was the method, and the copy in TCRdb shows in-frame clones only, minus some. The table lists more than 150,000 clones, more than 10% of them singletons. Cells sorted by CD45RO/CCR7/CD25/CD127/CD95/CD27 comprised CD4+ naive, central memory, regulatory and stem cell-like memory cells. This clone was seen a handful of times. Antigen unknown. CDR3 length equals 15 residues. The trim removed 8 bases at V and 5 bases at J, leaving 10 bases unmatched. Germline V gene data show CDR1 as LGHNA and CDR2 as YSLEER.

Sequencing used central memory CD4+ T cells from blood. J is TRBJ2-7 and V is TRBV4-3; 12 nucleotides align to TRBD1. The source of this sequence is a woman younger than 35 in good health. This CDR3 is CASSKGQGALDEQYF. CDR3 nucleotides: TGCGCCAGCTCCAAGGGACAGGGGGCTCTCGACGAGCAGTACTTC.